The 9 T cell receptor beta chains reported below all come from one sample, sequenced in a study of CXCR4 blockade with PD-1 therapy in pancreatic cancer. The assay was immunoSEQ multiplex PCR, and TCRdb's table has in-frame clones only and misses some. This table holds 15,000 to 20,000 clones, 72% found once. The specimen was tumor tissue. The origin of the receptors is a human donor with pancreatic ductal adenocarcinoma.

V gene TRBV6-8 combines with J gene TRBJ2-7; TRBD1 matches 7 bases. The J segment lost 5 bases and the V segment lost 7 bases, leaving 8 bases of the junction unmatched. Germline V gene data show CDR1 as MNHGY and CDR2 as SAAAGT. The CDR3 sequence is 13 residues long. DNA of the CDR3: TGTGCCAGCAAACAGGGGCGCATGAACGAGCAGTACTTC. This sequence encodes CASKQGRMNEQYF.

V is TRBV19 and J is TRBJ2-3; D might be TRBD1 (6 bases). Germline values: CDR1 LNHDA, CDR2 SQIVND (reference sequence). Trimming cost V 5 bases and J 2 bases, with 11 bases left between them. There are 14 residues in the CDR3. The CDR3 bases are TGTGCCAGTAGTGGCCAGGGGTACACAGATACGCAGTATTTT. It yields the protein CASSGQGYTDTQYF.

The rearrangement uses TRBV12-5 and TRBJ1-1; perhaps TRBD1 as D (6 bases). This CDR3 is 16 amino acids long. Germline values: CDR1 LGHNT, CDR2 FRNRAP. The CDR3 bases are TGTGCCAGCAATCCTTTTCTCCTACAGGGGAACACTGAAGCTTTCTTT. Encoded protein: CASNPFLLQGNTEAFF.

This clone turned up a few times. The J gene is TRBJ1-4, the V gene TRBV14; D unresolved. Trimming stripped 3 bases from V and 4 bases from J, with 9 bases between. Germline assignment: CDR1 SGHDN and CDR2 FVKESK. This CDR3 is 14 amino acids long. The CDR3 sequence: CASSHPSRNEKLFF. CDR3 coding DNA: TGTGCCAGCAGCCACCCAAGTCGTAATGAAAAACTGTTTTTT.

By frequency in the sample, this clone is medium-sized (0.01 to 0.1%). V and J are TRBV28 and TRBJ2-7, with 9 bases identical to TRBD2. Germline V lookup: CDR1 MDHEN, CDR2 SYDVKM. V dropped 0 bases and J dropped 3; count of bases not matched to a gene: 3. This CDR3 region has 15 residues. CDR3 DNA: TGTGCCAGCAGTTTATGGGGACTAGCAAACTACGAGCAGTACTTC. It translates to CASSLWGLANYEQYF.

The gene calls are TRBV29-1 and TRBJ2-7; 13 bases align to TRBD2. Germline values: CDR1 SQVTM, CDR2 ANQGSEA. With V trimmed by 0 bases and J by 3 bases, 17 bases remained unmatched. The CDR3 spans 20 residues. The DNA for the CDR3 is TGCAGCGTTGAAGATACTCAGCCGGGACTAGCGGGATTCCCTCTCTACGAGCAGTACTTC. It yields the protein CSVEDTQPGLAGFPLYEQYF.

The chain carries TRBV11-3 and TRBJ1-3; TRBD1 matches at 7 bases. The germline CDR1 and CDR2 sequences are SGHNT and YENEEA. With V trimmed by 5 bases and J by 4 bases, 5 bases remained unmatched. CDR3 length: 14 residues. The CDR3 reads CASSIGTAGNTIYF. As DNA, the CDR3 is TGTGCCAGCAGCATTGGGACAGCCGGAAACACCATATATTTT.

The chain employs TRBV28 and TRBJ1-4; a weak D match, TRBD1 (6 bases). The germline V gene has CDR1 MDHEN and CDR2 SYDVKM. The CDR3 consists of 14 residues. With 7 bases removed from V and 2 bases from J, the gap between germline ends came to 11 bases. The DNA for the CDR3 is TGTGCCAGCATCCGACAGGCGACTAATGAAAAACTGTTTTTT. Amino acid sequence: CASIRQATNEKLFF. The full variable domain, its missing parts supplied by reference TRBV28 and TRBJ1-4, is DVKVTQSSRYLVKRTGEKVFLECVQDMDHENMFWYRQDPGLGLRLIYFSYDVKMKEKGDIPEGYSVSREKKERFSLILESASTNQTSMYLCASIRQATNEKLFFGSGTQLSVL.

V usage is TRBV5-1 and J usage is TRBJ2-7; 7 nucleotides line up with TRBD1. CDR3 size: 15 residues. Germline V CDR1 and CDR2: SGHRS, YFSETQ. V lost 0 bases and J lost 3; bases outside the gene matches: 6. The CDR3 region has the DNA TGCGCCAGCAGCTTGGGGACAGGTCAATTCTACGAGCAGTACTTC. Translating gives CASSLGTGQFYEQYF.